The sequence of this T cell receptor (beta chain) was determined in a study of response to subunit inactivated influenza vaccine. This clonotype was recorded a few times. Its antigen is still unknown. Germline CDR1 SGHDT, CDR2 YYEEEE. The V and J ends lost 4 bases and 8 bases, in that order; junction bases with no gene match: 6. The CDR3 contains 15 residues. One entry per CDR3 protein, called by TCRdb with MiXCR from the RT-PCR reads. The table records 500,000 or so distinct CDR3 sequences, about 17% of them present only once. Study results and limitations: Researchers suggested that each seasonal influenza vaccination recruits few new T cells.

The specimen was CD4+ T cells sorted from PBMCs, collected less than 30 months after vaccination. J is TRBJ2-1 and V is TRBV5-6; 13 bases agree with TRBD2. The source of this sequence is a man aged 45 to 70 who received an inactivated influenza vaccine. The CDR3 DNA is TGTGCCAGCAGCCGGACTAGCGGGAGTGTCCATGAGCAGTTCTTC. Translation gives CASSRTSGSVHEQFF.